Given below is one T cell receptor beta chain in context. CDR1 is SGHRS and CDR2 is YFSETQ in the germline V gene. V lost 5 bases and J lost 0, with 16 bases in between. This CDR3 has 16 amino acids. Regarding treatment: 19 received Ad26.COV2.S at low or high dose, single or two shots; five or six received placebo; per-sample allocation not given. Collection of samples fell on day 63 after the first vaccine or placebo injection. Profiling relied on immunoSEQ multiplex PCR, and the TCRdb table lists in-frame clones only, not all of them. The sample holds some 320,000 clones, around four fifths seen once. This record belongs to a study of Ad26.COV2.S vaccination and SARS-CoV-2 variants. For the study at large: The donor belonged to the COV1001 Ad26.COV2.S trial arm. Ad26.COV2.S was injected intramuscularly once or twice, 56 days apart.

The clonotype was recovered from a person aged 18-65 years who received the Ad26.COV2.S COVID-19 vaccine or a placebo. J is TRBJ2-3 and V is TRBV5-1; D uncertain. The material was peripheral blood, obtained in a trial of Ad26.COV2.S vaccine versus placebo. The CDR3 region is CASSSSGSVSTDTQYF. DNA for the CDR3: TGCGCCAGCAGTTCCTCCGGGTCCGTAAGCACAGATACGCAGTATTTT.